This TCR beta chain was sequenced for a study of blood T cell repertoires in COVID-19. Study at large: Donors in the United States, Italy and Spain gave samples during acute or convalescent COVID-19. T cells, B-cell-depleted T cells, or PBMCs provided the cDNA or gDNA that served as material.

Per the original methods: Quantification of nucleated cells was approximated via reference gene primer amplification. TCRdb's table, derived via immunoSEQ multiplex PCR, lists solely in-frame clones and lacks some. V, J and clone size derive from that table, while D and trimming were established from the DNA sequence. Of 250,000 to 300,000 clones in the sample, about 85% were seen once. This clone was recorded a few times. The clonotype originates from a man aged 18 to 30 with active or convalescent COVID-19. The source material was peripheral blood.

The CDR3 loop reads CASSPQEPSYEQYF. Written as DNA, the CDR3 is TGTGCCAGCTCACCACAGGAGCCTTCCTACGAGCAGTACTTC. The V and J genes are TRBV18 and TRBJ2-7, with D unresolved. V was shortened by 1 base and J by 1 base, with 8 bases between the two germline ends. CDR1 is KGHSH and CDR2 is LQKENI in the germline V gene. The CDR3 extends over 14 amino acids.